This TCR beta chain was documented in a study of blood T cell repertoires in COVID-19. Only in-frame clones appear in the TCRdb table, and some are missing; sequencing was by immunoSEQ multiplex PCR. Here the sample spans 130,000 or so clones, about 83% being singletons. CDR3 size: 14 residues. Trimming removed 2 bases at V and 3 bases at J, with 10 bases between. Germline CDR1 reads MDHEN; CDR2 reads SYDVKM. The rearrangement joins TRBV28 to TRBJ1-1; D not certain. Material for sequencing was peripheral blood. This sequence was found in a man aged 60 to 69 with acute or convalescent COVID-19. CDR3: CASSLRGIDTEAFF. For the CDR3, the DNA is TGTGCCAGCAGTTTACGCGGGATAGACACTGAAGCTTTCTTT.